This TCR beta chain was identified in a study of metastatic and nonmetastatic thyroid tumors. Findings and limits, study-wide: Malignant thyroid tumors reportedly had TCR beta diversity that was significantly higher than in benign nodules, in blood and tumor.

Original data processing: The study's classifier, a distant-metastasis tool for papillary thyroid cancer, was built using CDR3 differences across clinicopathological groups. TCRdb reanalyzed the PCR reads via MiXCR. What appears here as the V and J calls and clone size reflects TCRdb's work, not the paper's. Among under 20,000 clones listed, about a quarter were seen once. Treatment of any kind had been given to no patient before thyroid surgery. Germline CDR1 reads SGHKS; CDR2 reads YYEKEE (reference sequence). Trimming took 0 bases from V and 5 from J, leaving 6 bases between them. This CDR3 is built from 12 residues. On this clone itself: The antigen is undetermined.

Sequencing was carried out using blood. This TCR came from a female donor with papillary thyroid cancer or a benign thyroid nodule (not recorded which). Some clones in this sample may be carry-over from other donors' samples. The chain is built from TRBV5-5 and TRBJ2-7; unclear D gene. CDR3 sequence (DNA): TGTGCCAGCAGCTTGGACGGTCACGAGCAGTACTTC. Amino acid sequence: CASSLDGHEQYF.